This TCR beta chain appears in the sequencing data of a study of OX40 agonist ivuxolimab in advanced cancers. V shed 4 bases and J 2 bases; nucleotides not matched to a gene: 7. CDR3 length: 15 amino acids. The germline V gene has CDR1 MNHNS and CDR2 SASEGT. TCRdb's table, derived via immunoSEQ multiplex PCR, lists solely in-frame clones and lacks some. The table lists more than 65,000 clones, approximately 90% of them singletons, with approximately 8% in the top ten. This rearrangement joins TRBV6-1 to TRBJ2-5; 7 bases are shared with TRBD1. The sample here was CD4+ or CD8+ T cells sorted from blood, taken in a trial of the OX40 agonist ivuxolimab. The clonotype was recovered from an adult with an advanced solid tumor such as melanoma, head and neck, liver or kidney cancer. CDR3 DNA: TGTGCCAGCAGTGGTAGGGACAGCCAGCAAGAGACCCAGTACTTC. This sequence encodes CASSGRDSQQETQYF.